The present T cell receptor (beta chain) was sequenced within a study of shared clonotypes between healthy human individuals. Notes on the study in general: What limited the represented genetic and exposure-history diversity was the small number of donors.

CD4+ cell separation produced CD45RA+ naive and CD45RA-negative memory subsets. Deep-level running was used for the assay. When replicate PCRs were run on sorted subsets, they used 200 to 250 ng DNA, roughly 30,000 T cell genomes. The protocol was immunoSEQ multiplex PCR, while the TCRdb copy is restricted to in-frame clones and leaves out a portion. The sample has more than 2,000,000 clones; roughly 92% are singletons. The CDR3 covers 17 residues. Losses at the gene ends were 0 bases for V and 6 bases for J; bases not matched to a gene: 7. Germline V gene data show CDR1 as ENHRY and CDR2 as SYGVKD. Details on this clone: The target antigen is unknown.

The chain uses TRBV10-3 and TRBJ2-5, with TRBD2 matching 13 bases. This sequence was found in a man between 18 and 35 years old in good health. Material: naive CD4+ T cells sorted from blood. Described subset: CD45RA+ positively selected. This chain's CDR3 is CAISESGLAGERKTQYF. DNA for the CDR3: TGTGCCATCAGTGAGTCTGGACTAGCGGGAGAACGGAAGACCCAGTACTTC.